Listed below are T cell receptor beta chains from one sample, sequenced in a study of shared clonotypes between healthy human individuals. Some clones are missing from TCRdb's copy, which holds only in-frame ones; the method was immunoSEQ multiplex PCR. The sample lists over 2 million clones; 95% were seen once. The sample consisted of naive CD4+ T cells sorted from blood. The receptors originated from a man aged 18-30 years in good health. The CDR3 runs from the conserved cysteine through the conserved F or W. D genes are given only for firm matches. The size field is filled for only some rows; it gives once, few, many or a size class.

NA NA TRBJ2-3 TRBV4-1 CASSTIRDTLDTQYF TGCGCCAGCAGCACGATCCGGGACACCCTAGATACGCAGTATTTT
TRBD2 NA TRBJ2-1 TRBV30 CAWSVRAGVGNEQFF TGTGCCTGGAGTGTACGCGCGGGAGTCGGAAATGAGCAGTTCTTC
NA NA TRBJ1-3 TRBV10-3 CAISEDFLNTIYF TGTGCCATCAGTGAGGACTTTCTAAACACCATATATTTT
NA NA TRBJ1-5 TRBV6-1 CASSSAANQPQHF TGTGCCAGCTCTTCGGCGGCCAATCAGCCCCAGCATTTT
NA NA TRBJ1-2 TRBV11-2 CASSPLGANYGYTF TGTGCCAGCAGCCCCCTGGGGGCGAACTATGGCTACACCTTC
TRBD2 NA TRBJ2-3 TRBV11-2 CASSFRLAESTDTQYF TGTGCCAGCAGCTTTAGACTAGCGGAGAGCACAGATACGCAGTATTTT
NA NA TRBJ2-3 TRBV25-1 CASSEFNFRDSSTDTQYF TGTGCCAGCAGTGAATTCAATTTCAGAGACTCTAGCACAGATACGCAGTATTTT
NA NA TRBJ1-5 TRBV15 CATSPRTAYSNQPQHF TGTGCCACCAGCCCCCGGACAGCTTATAGCAATCAGCCCCAGCATTTT
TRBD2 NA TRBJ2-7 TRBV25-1 CASSELSGKNEQYF TGTGCCAGCAGTGAATTAAGCGGGAAAAACGAGCAGTACTTC
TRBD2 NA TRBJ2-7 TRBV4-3 CASSQQLAGGNYEQYF TGCGCCAGCAGCCAACAACTAGCGGGGGGGAACTACGAGCAGTACTTC
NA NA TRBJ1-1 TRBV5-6 CASRRDNTEAFF TGTGCCAGCAGGCGAGACAACACTGAAGCTTTCTTT
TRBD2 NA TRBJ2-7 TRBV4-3 CASSPLAGSAEQYF TGCGCCAGCAGCCCACTAGCGGGTAGTGCCGAGCAGTACTTC
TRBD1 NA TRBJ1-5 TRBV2 CASSRETGSQPQHF TGTGCCAGCAGTAGGGAGACAGGGAGTCAGCCCCAGCATTTT
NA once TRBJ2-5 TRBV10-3 CAISGGTPGKTQYF TGTGCCATCAGTGGTGGGACGCCAGGGAAGACCCAGTACTTC
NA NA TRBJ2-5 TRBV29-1 CSVVTGETQYF TGCAGCGTCGTCACGGGGGAGACCCAGTACTTC
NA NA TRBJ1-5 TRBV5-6 CASSTRRAGRINQPQHF TGTGCCAGCAGCACTAGGCGGGCGGGCAGGATCAATCAGCCCCAGCATTTT
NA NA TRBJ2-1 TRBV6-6 CASSYSGPTNEQFF TGTGCCAGCAGTTACTCTGGGCCGACCAATGAGCAGTTCTTC
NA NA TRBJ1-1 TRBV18 CASSPPNRVTEAFF TGTGCCAGCTCACCACCCAACAGGGTGACTGAAGCTTTCTTT
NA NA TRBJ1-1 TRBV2 CAGNRDRWDTEAFF TGTGCCGGCAACCGAGACAGGTGGGACACTGAAGCTTTCTTT
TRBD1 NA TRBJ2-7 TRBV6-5 CASSYSWDREEDEQYF TGTGCCAGCAGTTACTCATGGGACAGGGAAGAGGACGAGCAGTACTTC
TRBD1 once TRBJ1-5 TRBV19 CASIPDRASHQPQHF TGTGCCAGTATCCCGGACAGGGCCTCACATCAGCCCCAGCATTTT
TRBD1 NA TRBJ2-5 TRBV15 CATSRDRVEVETQYF TGTGCCACCAGCAGGGACAGGGTAGAGGTAGAGACCCAGTACTTC
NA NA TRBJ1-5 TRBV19 CASSINGIGTPRGQPQHF TGTGCCAGTAGTATAAATGGGATTGGAACACCTAGGGGTCAGCCCCAGCATTTT
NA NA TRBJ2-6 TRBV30 CAWSVRRPVAGANVLTF TGTGCCTGGAGTGTACGCAGACCTGTAGCTGGGGCCAACGTCCTGACTTTC
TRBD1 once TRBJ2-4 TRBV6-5 CASRPGTVKNIQYF TGTGCCAGCAGACCCGGGACAGTCAAAAACATTCAGTACTTC
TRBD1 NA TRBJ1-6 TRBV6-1 CATRGGNSPLHF TGTGCCACCAGGGGGGGGAATTCACCCCTCCACTTT
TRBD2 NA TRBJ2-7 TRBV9 CASSPPLAGGFSYEQYF TGTGCCAGCAGCCCTCCTCTAGCGGGAGGGTTCTCCTACGAGCAGTACTTC
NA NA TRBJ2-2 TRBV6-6 CASSYSAADGELFF TGTGCCAGCAGTTATTCAGCGGCTGACGGGGAGCTGTTTTTT
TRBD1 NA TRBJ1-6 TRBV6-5 CATRGQGYNSPLHF TGTGCCACCCGTGGACAGGGTTATAATTCACCCCTCCACTTT
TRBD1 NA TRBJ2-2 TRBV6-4 CASRPGTVNTGELFF TGTGCCAGCAGACCCGGGACAGTTAACACCGGGGAGCTGTTTTTT
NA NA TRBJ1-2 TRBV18 CASSPYLGDYGYTF TGTGCCAGCTCACCATACCTCGGGGACTATGGCTACACCTTC
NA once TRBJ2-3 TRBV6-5 CASRRGTDTQYF TGTGCCAGCAGACGGGGGACAGATACGCAGTATTTT
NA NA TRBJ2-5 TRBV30 CASSPGTFEETQYF TGTGCCAGTAGTCCCGGGACGTTTGAAGAGACCCAGTACTTC
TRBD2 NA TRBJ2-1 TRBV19 CASRTSVSYNEQFF TGTGCCAGCCGGACTAGCGTTTCCTACAATGAGCAGTTCTTC
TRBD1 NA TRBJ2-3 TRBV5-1 CASSDLDRGPDTQYF TGCGCCAGTAGCGATCTGGACAGGGGGCCAGATACGCAGTATTTT
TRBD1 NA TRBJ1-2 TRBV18 CASSTTDRGQNGYTF TGTGCCAGCTCAACCACCGACAGGGGGCAAAATGGCTACACCTTC
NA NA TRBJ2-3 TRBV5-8 CASSLTGHPTDTQYF TGTGCCAGCAGCTTAACGGGGCACCCCACAGATACGCAGTATTTT
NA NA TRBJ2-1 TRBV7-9 CASVRAPPDEQFF TGTGCCAGCGTCCGGGCACCCCCGGATGAGCAGTTCTTC
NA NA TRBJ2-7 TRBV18 CASSPQQESYEQYF TGTGCCAGCTCACCACAACAGGAATCCTACGAGCAGTACTTC
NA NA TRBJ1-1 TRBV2 CASSAGHLNTEAFF TGTGCCAGCAGTGCGGGACACTTGAACACTGAAGCTTTCTTT
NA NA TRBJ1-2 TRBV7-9 CASSLSKGRSYGYTF TGTGCCAGCAGCTTATCGAAGGGGCGTTCCTATGGCTACACCTTC
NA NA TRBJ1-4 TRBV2 CATSGDGKIGEKLFF TGTGCCACCTCAGGGGACGGGAAGATCGGGGAAAAACTGTTTTTT
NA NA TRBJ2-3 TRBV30 CAWSVIITDTQYF TGTGCCTGGAGTGTAATTATTACAGATACGCAGTATTTT
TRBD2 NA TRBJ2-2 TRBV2 CASRAWDYGTGELFF TGTGCCAGCAGAGCCTGGGACTATGGGACCGGGGAGCTGTTTTTT
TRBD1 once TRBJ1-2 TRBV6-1 CASSEALDRGYYGYTF TGTGCCAGCAGTGAAGCGCTCGACAGGGGGTACTATGGCTACACCTTC
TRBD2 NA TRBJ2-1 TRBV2 CASSEVWREVGNEQFF TGTGCCAGCAGTGAAGTTTGGCGGGAGGTTGGCAATGAGCAGTTCTTC
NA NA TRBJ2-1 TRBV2 CASSVGYNEQFF TGTGCCAGCAGTGTCGGCTACAATGAGCAGTTCTTC
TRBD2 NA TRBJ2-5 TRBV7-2 CASSNQGRLAGGQETQYF TGTGCCAGCAGCAACCAAGGGAGACTAGCGGGAGGACAAGAGACCCAGTACTTC
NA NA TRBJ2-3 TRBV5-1 CASSPQRGAGERTDTQYF TGCGCCAGCAGCCCCCAGAGGGGAGCCGGGGAACGCACAGATACGCAGTATTTT
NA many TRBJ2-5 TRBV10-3 CAISESPAETQYF TGTGCCATCAGTGAGTCGCCCGCGGAGACCCAGTACTTC
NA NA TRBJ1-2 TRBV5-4 CASSPRGADYGYTF TGTGCCAGCAGCCCCCGGGGGGCCGACTATGGCTACACCTTC
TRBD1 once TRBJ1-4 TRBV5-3 CARSHGTGNEKLFF TGTGCCAGAAGCCACGGGACAGGTAATGAAAAACTGTTTTTT
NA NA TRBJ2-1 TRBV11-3 CASSPEGSRPYNEQFF TGTGCCAGCAGCCCAGAGGGATCGAGGCCCTACAATGAGCAGTTCTTC
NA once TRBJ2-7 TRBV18 CASSPQLTGPFSYEQYF TGTGCCAGCTCACCCCAGTTAACAGGGCCTTTTTCCTACGAGCAGTACTTC